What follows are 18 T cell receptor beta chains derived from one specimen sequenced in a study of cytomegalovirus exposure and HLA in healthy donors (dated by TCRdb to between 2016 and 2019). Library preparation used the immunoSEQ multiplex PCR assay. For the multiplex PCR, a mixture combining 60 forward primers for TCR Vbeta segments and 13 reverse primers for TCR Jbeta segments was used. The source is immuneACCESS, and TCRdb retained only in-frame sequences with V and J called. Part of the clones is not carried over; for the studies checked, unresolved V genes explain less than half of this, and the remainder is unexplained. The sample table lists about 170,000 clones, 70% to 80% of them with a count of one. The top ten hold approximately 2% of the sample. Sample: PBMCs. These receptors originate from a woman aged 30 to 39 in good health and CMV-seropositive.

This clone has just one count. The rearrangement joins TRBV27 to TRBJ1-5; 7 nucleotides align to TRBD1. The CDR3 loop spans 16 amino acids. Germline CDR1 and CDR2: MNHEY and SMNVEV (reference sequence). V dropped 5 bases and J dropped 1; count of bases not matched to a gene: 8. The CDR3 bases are TGTGCCAGCAGTCCCTCCCAGGGGGAAAGCAATCAGCCCCAGCATTTT. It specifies CASSPSQGESNQPQHF.

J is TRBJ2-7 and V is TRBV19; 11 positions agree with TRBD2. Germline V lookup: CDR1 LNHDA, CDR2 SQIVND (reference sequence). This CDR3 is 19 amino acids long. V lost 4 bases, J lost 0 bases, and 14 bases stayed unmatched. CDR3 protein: CASSTGVIAGGSISYEQYF. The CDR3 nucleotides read TGTGCCAGTAGTACCGGGGTGATAGCGGGGGGGAGCATCTCCTACGAGCAGTACTTC.

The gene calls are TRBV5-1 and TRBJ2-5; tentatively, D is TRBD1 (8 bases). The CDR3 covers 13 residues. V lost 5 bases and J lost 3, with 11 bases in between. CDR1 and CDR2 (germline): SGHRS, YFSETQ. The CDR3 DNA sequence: TGCGCCAGCAGAACAGGGGGGGAAGAGACCCAGTACTTC. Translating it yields CASRTGGEETQYF.

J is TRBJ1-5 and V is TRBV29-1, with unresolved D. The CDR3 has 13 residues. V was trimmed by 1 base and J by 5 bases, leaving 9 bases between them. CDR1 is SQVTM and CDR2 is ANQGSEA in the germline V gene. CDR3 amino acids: CSVEVHGDQPQHF. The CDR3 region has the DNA TGCAGCGTTGAAGTTCACGGAGATCAGCCCCAGCATTTT.

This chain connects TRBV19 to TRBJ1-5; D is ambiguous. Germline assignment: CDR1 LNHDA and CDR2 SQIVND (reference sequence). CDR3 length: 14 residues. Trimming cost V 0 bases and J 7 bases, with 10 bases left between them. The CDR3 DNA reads TGTGCCAGTAGTATAGATGCAGCGGCACAGCCCCAGCATTTT. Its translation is CASSIDAAAQPQHF. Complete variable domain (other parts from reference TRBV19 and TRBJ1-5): DGGITQSPKYLFRKEGQNVTLSCEQNLNHDAMYWYRQDPGQGLRLIYYSQIVNDFQKGDIAEGYSVSREKKESFPLTVTSAQKNPTAFYLCASSIDAAAQPQHFGDGTRLSIL.

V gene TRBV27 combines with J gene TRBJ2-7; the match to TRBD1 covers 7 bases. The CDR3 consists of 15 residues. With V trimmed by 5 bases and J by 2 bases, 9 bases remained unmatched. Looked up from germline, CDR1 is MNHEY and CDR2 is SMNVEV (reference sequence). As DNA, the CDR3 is TGTGCCAGCAGTGAAAGGGACAGAGCAACCTACGAGCAGTACTTC. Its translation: CASSERDRATYEQYF.

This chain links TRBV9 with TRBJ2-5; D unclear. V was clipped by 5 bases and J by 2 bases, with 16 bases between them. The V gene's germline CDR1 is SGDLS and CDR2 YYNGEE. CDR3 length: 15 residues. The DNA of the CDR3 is TGTGCCAGCAGTCCATTGACAAGTAAGCAAGAGACCCAGTACTTC. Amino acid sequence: CASSPLTSKQETQYF.

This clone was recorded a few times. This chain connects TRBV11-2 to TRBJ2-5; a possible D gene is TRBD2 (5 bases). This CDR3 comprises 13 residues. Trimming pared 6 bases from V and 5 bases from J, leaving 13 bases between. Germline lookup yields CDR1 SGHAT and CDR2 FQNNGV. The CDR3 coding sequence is TGTGCCAGCAGGCTTCGGGGTACCGAGACCCAGTACTTC. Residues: CASRLRGTETQYF.

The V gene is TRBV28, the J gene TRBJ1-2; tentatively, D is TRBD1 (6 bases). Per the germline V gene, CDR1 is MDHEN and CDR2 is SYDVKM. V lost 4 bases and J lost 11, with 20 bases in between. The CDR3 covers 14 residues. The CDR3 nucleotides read TGTGCCAGCAGTTCCCCGGGACACATAGAGCAATACACCTTC. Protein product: CASSSPGHIEQYTF.

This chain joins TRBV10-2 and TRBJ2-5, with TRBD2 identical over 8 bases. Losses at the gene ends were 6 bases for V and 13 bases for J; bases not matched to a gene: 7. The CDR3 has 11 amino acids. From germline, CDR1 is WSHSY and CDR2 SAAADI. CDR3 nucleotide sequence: TGCGCCAGCAGCCCGGGACTAGTTGGGTACTTC. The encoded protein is CASSPGLVGYF.

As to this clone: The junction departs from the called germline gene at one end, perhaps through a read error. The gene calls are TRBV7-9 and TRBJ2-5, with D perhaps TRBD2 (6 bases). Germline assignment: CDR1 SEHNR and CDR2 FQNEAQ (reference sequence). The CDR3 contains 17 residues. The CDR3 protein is CSSSQLPVGRGGETQYF. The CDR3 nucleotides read TGTTCCAGCAGCCAGCTCCCGGTGGGTAGAGGAGGGGAGACCCAGTACTTC.

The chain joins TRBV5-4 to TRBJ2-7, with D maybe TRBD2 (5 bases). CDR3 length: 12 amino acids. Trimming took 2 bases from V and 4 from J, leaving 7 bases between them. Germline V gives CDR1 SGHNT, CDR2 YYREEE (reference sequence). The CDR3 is CASSFGGYEQYF. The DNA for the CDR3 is TGTGCCAGCAGCTTCGGAGGTTACGAGCAGTACTTC.

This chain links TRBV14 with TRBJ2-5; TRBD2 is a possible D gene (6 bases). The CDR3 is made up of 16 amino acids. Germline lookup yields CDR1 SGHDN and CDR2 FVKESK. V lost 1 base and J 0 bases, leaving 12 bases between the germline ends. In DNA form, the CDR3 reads TGTGCCAGCAGCCAAGGCGGGGCAAGCTACCAAGAGACCCAGTACTTC. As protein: CASSQGGASYQETQYF.

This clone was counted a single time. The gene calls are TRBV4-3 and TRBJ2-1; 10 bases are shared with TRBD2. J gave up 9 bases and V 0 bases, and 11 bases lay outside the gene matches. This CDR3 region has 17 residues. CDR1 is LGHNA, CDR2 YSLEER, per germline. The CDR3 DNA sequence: TGCGCCAGCAGCCAAGATCGGCTAGCGGGAGTAAGGAGTGAGCAGTTCTTC. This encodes CASSQDRLAGVRSEQFF.

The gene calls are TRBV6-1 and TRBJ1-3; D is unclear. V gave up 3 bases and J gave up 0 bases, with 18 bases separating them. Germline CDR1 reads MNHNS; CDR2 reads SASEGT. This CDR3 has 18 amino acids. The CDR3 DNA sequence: TGTGCCAGCAGTGAGACCACTGGGCAGCTTTACTCTGGAAACACCATATATTTT. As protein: CASSETTGQLYSGNTIYF.

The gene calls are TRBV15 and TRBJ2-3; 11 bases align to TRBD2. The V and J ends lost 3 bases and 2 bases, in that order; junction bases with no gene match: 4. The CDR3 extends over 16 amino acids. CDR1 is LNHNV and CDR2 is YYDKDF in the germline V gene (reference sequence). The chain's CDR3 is CATSSLLAGVTDTQYF. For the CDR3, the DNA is TGTGCCACCAGCAGCCTACTAGCGGGGGTCACAGATACGCAGTATTTT.

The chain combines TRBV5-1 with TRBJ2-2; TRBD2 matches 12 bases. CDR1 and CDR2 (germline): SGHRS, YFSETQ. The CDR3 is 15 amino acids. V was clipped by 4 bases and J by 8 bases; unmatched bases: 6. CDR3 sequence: CASSLGLAGSGELFF. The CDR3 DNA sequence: TGCGCCAGCAGCCTAGGACTAGCGGGGTCGGGGGAGCTGTTTTTT.

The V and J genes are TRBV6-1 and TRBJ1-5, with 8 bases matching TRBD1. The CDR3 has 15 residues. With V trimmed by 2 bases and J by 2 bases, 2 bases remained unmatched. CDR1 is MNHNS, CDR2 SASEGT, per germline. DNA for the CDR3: TGTGCCAGCAGTGAATGGGGACAGGGCAATCAGCCCCAGCATTTT. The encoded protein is CASSEWGQGNQPQHF.